Each of the 12 T cell receptor beta chains below was sequenced from the same sample in a study of control samples from healthy donors and cancer patients. Only in-frame clones appear in the TCRdb table, and some are missing; sequencing was by immunoSEQ multiplex PCR. The table records over 80,000 clones, roughly four fifths of them present only once. The sample taken for sequencing was blood. These receptors all stem from a man in his sixties in good health.

This chain links TRBV4-2 with TRBJ2-1; D unresolved. V was trimmed by 0 bases and J by 6 bases, leaving 6 bases between them. Germline loops: CDR1 LGHNA, CDR2 YNFKEQ. The CDR3 spans 13 residues. CDR3 nucleotide sequence: TGTGCCAGCAGCCAAGATCGGGCCAATGAGCAGTTCTTC. Translated, it gives CASSQDRANEQFF.

The J gene is TRBJ2-3, the V gene TRBV3-1 (or the pseudogene TRBV3-2), with TRBD2 matching over 11 bases. J lost 8 bases, V lost 4 bases, and 8 bases had no gene match. Germline V gene data show CDR1 as LGHDT and CDR2 as YNNKEL (reference sequence). This CDR3 has 15 amino acids. This chain's CDR3 is CASSPISGRAATQYF. DNA for the CDR3: TGTGCCAGCAGCCCGATTAGCGGGAGGGCCGCTACGCAGTATTTT.

This sequence joins TRBV7-3 and TRBJ1-1, with a weak D call TRBD1 (5 bases). Germline V lookup: CDR1 SGHTA, CDR2 FQGTGA. This CDR3 region has 16 residues. The V and J ends lost 5 bases and 0 bases respectively, with 16 bases between them. The CDR3 reads CASSARGDPMNTEAFF. The CDR3 DNA reads TGTGCCAGCAGCGCCCGCGGGGACCCCATGAACACTGAAGCTTTCTTT.

The V gene is TRBV11-2, the J gene TRBJ2-7, with D possibly being TRBD1 (5 bases). The germline V and J ends were trimmed by 0 bases and 7 bases, with 13 bases remaining between them. This CDR3 is 14 amino acids long. Germline V CDR1 and CDR2: SGHAT, FQNNGV. This chain's CDR3 is CASSLDPFRVEQYF. CDR3 nucleotide sequence: TGTGCCAGCAGCTTAGATCCATTCAGGGTAGAGCAGTACTTC. Drawing the rest from reference TRBV11-2 and TRBJ2-7, the complete variable domain is EAGVAQSPRYKIIEKRQSVAFWCNPISGHATLYWYQQILGQGPKLLIQFQNNGVVDDSQLPKDRFSAERLKGVDSTLKIQPAKLEDSAVYLCASSLDPFRVEQYFGPGTRLTVT.

This clone was observed a handful of times. The gene calls are TRBV30 and TRBJ1-2, with D perhaps TRBD1 (6 bases). Trimming took 5 bases from V and 4 from J, leaving 11 bases between them. The CDR3 consists of 12 residues. CDR1 is GTSNPN and CDR2 is SVGIG in the germline V gene (reference sequence). The CDR3 bases are TGTGCCTGGGGGGGCTTTGGCTATGGCTACACCTTC. Translating gives CAWGGFGYGYTF.

The sample holds a few counts of this clone. J is TRBJ1-1 and V is TRBV5-1, with a weak D call TRBD1 (5 bases). Germline V gene lookup returns CDR1 SGHRS and CDR2 YFSETQ. V gave up 5 bases and J gave up 2 bases, with 16 bases separating them. CDR3 size: 15 residues. CDR3 amino acids: CASRRDLNLNTEAFF. As DNA, the CDR3 is TGCGCCAGCAGGCGGGACCTCAACCTCAACACTGAAGCTTTCTTT.

The gene calls are TRBV2 and TRBJ2-2; 9 bases agree with TRBD2. The V gene end was trimmed by 2 bases and the J gene end by 8 bases; junction bases not matched to a gene: 6. The CDR3 totals 15 residues. CDR1 and CDR2 from the germline V gene are SNHLY and FYNNEI. CDR3 loop: CASSELLAGKGELFF. The CDR3 region has the DNA TGTGCCAGCAGTGAACTCCTAGCGGGGAAGGGGGAGCTGTTTTTT.

This clone was seen a single time. The V gene is TRBV5-1, the J gene TRBJ2-1; 9 bases are shared with TRBD2. The trim removed 0 bases at V and 7 bases at J, leaving 8 bases unmatched. Looked up from germline, CDR1 is SGHRS and CDR2 is YFSETQ. The CDR3 loop spans 16 amino acids. Written as DNA, the CDR3 is TGCGCCAGCAGCTTGGGTGCGGGAGGGCGCTATAATGAGCAGTTCTTC. It translates to CASSLGAGGRYNEQFF.

The chain couples TRBV7-9 to TRBJ1-6, with D possibly being TRBD1 (5 bases). The CDR3 covers 16 residues. Trimming removed 2 bases at V and 6 bases at J, with 14 bases between. The germline V gene encodes CDR1 SEHNR and CDR2 FQNEAQ (reference sequence). Here the CDR3 DNA reads TGTGCCAGCAGCTTACGGAGCAGGGCGGTTAATTCACCCCTCCACTTT. Its translation: CASSLRSRAVNSPLHF. The full variable domain, rest sourced from reference TRBV7-9 and TRBJ1-6, is DTGVSQNPRHKITKRGQNVTFRCDPISEHNRLYWYRQTLGQGPEFLTYFQNEAQLEKSRLLSDRFSAERPKGSFSTLEIQRTEQGDSAMYLCASSLRSRAVNSPLHFGNGTRLTVT.

The genes are TRBV6-4 and TRBJ2-3, with D maybe TRBD2 (6 bases). The CDR3 has 14 amino acids. Germline V gene sequence: CDR1 MRHNA, CDR2 SNTAGT. Trimming took 6 bases from V and 0 from J, leaving 10 bases between them. In nucleotides, the CDR3 is TGTGCCAGCAGAGCCGGGGGAAGCACAGATACGCAGTATTTT. It specifies CASRAGGSTDTQYF.

This clone was picked up a small number of times. J is TRBJ1-2 and V is TRBV5-8; the D gene is possibly TRBD1 (5 bases). Trimming stripped 4 bases from V and 7 bases from J, with 17 bases between. The germline gives CDR1 SGHTS, CDR2 YDEGEE. The CDR3 is 14 residues long. The DNA of the CDR3 is TGTGCCAGCAGCGTGGGACGCCCCGGGCCTGGCTACACCTTC. As protein: CASSVGRPGPGYTF.

The table lists this clone with a count of one. In DNA, the CDR3 is TGTGCCAGCAGCCCCGGGACTGGGAGCTCCTACGAGCAGTACTTC. Its protein product is CASSPGTGSSYEQYF. The chain recombines TRBV4-2 with TRBJ2-7, with D perhaps matching TRBD2 (6 bases). This CDR3 has 15 residues. Trimming stripped 4 bases from V and 0 bases from J, with 13 bases between. The germline V gene has CDR1 LGHNA and CDR2 YNFKEQ.